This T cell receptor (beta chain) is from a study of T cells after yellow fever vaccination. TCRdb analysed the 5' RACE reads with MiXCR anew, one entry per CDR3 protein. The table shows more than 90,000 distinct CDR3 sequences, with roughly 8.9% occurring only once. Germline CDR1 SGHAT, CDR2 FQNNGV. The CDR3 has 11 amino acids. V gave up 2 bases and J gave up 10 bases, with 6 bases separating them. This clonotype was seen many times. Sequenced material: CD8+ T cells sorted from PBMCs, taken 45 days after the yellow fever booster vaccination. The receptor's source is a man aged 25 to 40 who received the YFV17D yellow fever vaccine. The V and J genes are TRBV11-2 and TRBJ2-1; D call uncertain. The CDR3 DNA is TGTGCCAGCAGCTTAAATTGGGAGCAGTTCTTC. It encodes CASSLNWEQFF.